This is a list of T cell receptor beta chains from one sample in a study of T cells in localized non-small cell lung cancer. Measured with immunoSEQ multiplex PCR; TCRdb has only the in-frame clones, and not every one. The sample carries about 59,000 clones, just over 90% recorded once. The sample was peripheral blood, taken before any cancer treatment. These receptors all stem from a man aged 40 to 70 with stage I lung adenocarcinoma. CDR3s include the opening cysteine and the closing phenylalanine or tryptophan. D genes are given only for firm matches. Some rows have no size entry. The others give once, few or many, or a class for an expanded clone.

V gene	J gene	D gene	clone size	CDR3 protein	CDR3 DNA
TRBV7-3	TRBJ2-5	TRBD2	.	CASSWGGTRQETQYF	TGTGCCAGCAGCTGGGGGGGGACCCGCCAAGAGACCCAGTACTTC
TRBV30	TRBJ2-1	.	.	CAWSESSEQFF	TGTGCCTGGAGTGAGTCCTCTGAGCAGTTCTTC
TRBV21-1	TRBJ2-7	.	.	CASSNERALYEQYF	TGTGCCAGCAGCAACGAGCGGGCCCTCTACGAGCAGTACTTC
TRBV11-2	TRBJ1-1	.	.	CASSSQGLGAAEAFF	TGTGCCAGCAGCTCACAGGGTTTGGGGGCAGCTGAAGCTTTCTTT
TRBV9	TRBJ2-1	.	.	CASVGLLNNEQFF	TGTGCCAGCGTGGGTCTTTTAAACAATGAGCAGTTCTTC
TRBV11-2	TRBJ1-1	.	.	CASSFRASEAFF	TGTGCCAGCAGCTTCCGGGCAAGTGAAGCTTTCTTT
TRBV5-4	TRBJ2-7	TRBD2	.	CASSLLLAGRVVEQYF	TGTGCCAGCAGCTTGTTGCTAGCGGGAAGGGTAGTCGAGCAGTACTTC
TRBV6-5	TRBJ2-5	.	.	CAASVDLQETQYF	TGTGCCGCTTCGGTGGACCTCCAAGAGACCCAGTACTTC
TRBV9	TRBJ1-2	.	.	CASSPGPGQSYGYTF	TGTGCCAGCAGCCCCGGACCGGGACAATCCTATGGCTACACCTTC
TRBV29-1	TRBJ1-2	.	once	CSLSEAGVEGYTF	TGCAGCCTTTCCGAGGCAGGGGTTGAAGGCTACACCTTC
TRBV19	TRBJ1-3	.	.	CASKAGSGNTIYF	TGTGCCAGTAAAGCGGGCTCAGGAAACACCATATATTTT
TRBV18	TRBJ2-7	.	.	CASSPPLGAYEQYF	TGTGCCAGCTCACCGCCCTTGGGAGCCTACGAGCAGTACTTC
TRBV27	TRBJ2-7	.	.	CASSYSSGSYEQYF	TGTGCCAGCAGTTACTCCAGCGGATCCTACGAGCAGTACTTC
TRBV5-1	TRBJ1-6	.	.	CASSLAIGRYSPLHF	TGCGCCAGCAGCTTGGCCATCGGGAGGTATTCACCCCTCCACTTT
TRBV5-5	TRBJ2-7	.	.	CASSLSWGVSYEQYF	TGTGCCAGCAGCTTGTCATGGGGGGTCTCCTACGAGCAGTACTTC
TRBV4-1	TRBJ1-5	.	.	CASSQDATPSWPQHF	TGCGCCAGCAGCCAAGATGCGACACCCTCGTGGCCCCAGCATTTT
TRBV7-6	TRBJ2-5	.	once	CASSLATSTGLETQYF	TGTGCCAGCAGCTTGGCGACCTCTACAGGGCTGGAGACCCAGTACTTC
TRBV4-3	TRBJ1-4	.	.	CASSPTPLPGGKLFF	TGCGCCAGCAGCCCAACGCCCCTCCCAGGCGGAAAACTGTTTTTT
TRBV5-5	TRBJ2-7	.	.	CASSTTGFYEQYF	TGTGCCAGCAGCACTACGGGGTTCTACGAGCAGTACTTC
TRBV28	TRBJ2-3	TRBD2	.	CASRQGPGTSGGGLYF	TGTGCCAGCAGACAAGGCCCCGGGACTAGCGGGGGGGGGCTGTATTTT
TRBV4-1	TRBJ2-5	TRBD2	.	CASSPERAGLLQETQYF	TGCGCCAGCAGCCCGGAAAGAGCGGGACTGCTACAAGAGACCCAGTACTTC
TRBV4-3	TRBJ2-1	TRBD2	few	CASSQEGASGRLPNEQFF	TGCGCCAGCAGCCAAGAGGGGGCTAGCGGGAGGCTGCCCAATGAGCAGTTCTTC
TRBV5-8	TRBJ2-1	.	.	CASSSLREQFF	TGTGCCAGCAGCTCGCTGCGTGAGCAGTTCTTC
TRBV28	TRBJ1-3	.	once	CASSRLVQGGRDTIYF	TGTGCCAGCAGCCGCCTGGTCCAGGGTGGAAGAGACACCATATATTTT
TRBV6-5	TRBJ2-7	.	.	CAVKGASETYEQYF	TGTGCCGTCAAAGGGGCTAGCGAAACCTACGAGCAGTACTTC
TRBV7-9	TRBJ2-1	TRBD2	.	CASSLAGLASSYNEQFF	TGTGCCAGCAGCTTAGCGGGACTAGCCAGCTCCTACAATGAGCAGTTCTTC
TRBV5-1	TRBJ2-2	.	.	CASRQDNVPTGELFF	TGCGCCAGCAGACAGGACAACGTTCCCACCGGGGAGCTGTTTTTT